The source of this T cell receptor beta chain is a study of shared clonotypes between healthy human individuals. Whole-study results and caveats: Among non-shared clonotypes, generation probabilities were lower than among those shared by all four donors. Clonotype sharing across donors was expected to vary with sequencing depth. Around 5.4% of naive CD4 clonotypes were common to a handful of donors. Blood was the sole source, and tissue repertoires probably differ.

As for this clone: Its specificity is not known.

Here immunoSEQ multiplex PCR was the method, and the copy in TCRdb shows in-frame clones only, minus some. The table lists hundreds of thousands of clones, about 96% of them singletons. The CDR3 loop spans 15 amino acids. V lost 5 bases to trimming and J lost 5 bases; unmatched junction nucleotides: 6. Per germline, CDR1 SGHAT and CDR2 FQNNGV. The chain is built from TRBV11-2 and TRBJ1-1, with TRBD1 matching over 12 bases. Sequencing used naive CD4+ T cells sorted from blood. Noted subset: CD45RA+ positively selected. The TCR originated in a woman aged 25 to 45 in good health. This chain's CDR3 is CASSRQGQGATEAFF. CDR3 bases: TGTGCCAGCAGCCGCCAGGGACAGGGGGCTACTGAAGCTTTCTTT.